These T cell receptor beta chains were read from a single sample in a study of cytomegalovirus exposure and HLA in healthy donors. The table came from immunoSEQ multiplex PCR; TCRdb's copy has only in-frame clones and leaves some out. The sample records about 160,000 clones, under 80% being singletons. Input material: PBMCs. The source is a middle-aged man in good health and CMV-seronegative. Each CDR3 is given with its conserved first and last residue. D genes are given only for firm matches. Clone size is given for some rows only: seen once, a few or many times, or a class if the clone is expanded.

clone size | J gene | D gene | V gene | CDR3 DNA | CDR3 protein
once | TRBJ2-7 | . | TRBV30 | TGTGCCTGGAGTTCTCTCTTAGAGCAGTACTTC | CAWSSLLEQYF
few | TRBJ1-3 | TRBD1 | TRBV6-1 | TGTGCCAGCAGTGAGGACAGGGAACGAAACACCATATATTTT | CASSEDRERNTIYF
. | TRBJ2-1 | TRBD2 | TRBV7-2 | TGTGCCAGCAGCTTAGCAGGACTAGCTTTCTACAATGAGCAGTTCTTC | CASSLAGLAFYNEQFF
. | TRBJ2-3 | . | TRBV29-1 | TGCAGCGTTAACGATCCGGAGATCACAGATACGCAGTATTTT | CSVNDPEITDTQYF
few | TRBJ2-3 | . | TRBV7-3 | TGTGCCAGCAGCTTAACTGGGCAGGACACAGATACGCAGTATTTT | CASSLTGQDTDTQYF
. | TRBJ2-1 | . | TRBV5-1 | TGCGCCAGCAGCTCGTCGGGAGCCCGAGTGAATGAGCAGTTCTTC | CASSSSGARVNEQFF
. | TRBJ2-1 | . | TRBV18 | TGTGCCAGCTCACCCAGGGGTTTGGGATCCTACAATGAGCAGTTCTTC | CASSPRGLGSYNEQFF
. | TRBJ2-1 | TRBD2 | TRBV6-6 | TGTGCCAGCAGGAAGCTAGCGGGGTTGTACAATGAGCAGTTCTTC | CASRKLAGLYNEQFF
. | TRBJ1-1 | TRBD1 | TRBV19 | TGTGCCAGTAGTGCAGACAGGGGGCTGTACACTGAAGCTTTCTTT | CASSADRGLYTEAFF
. | TRBJ1-1 | TRBD1 | TRBV11-1 | TGTGCCAGCAGCTCCGACAGGGTGATGAACACTGAAGCTTTCTTT | CASSSDRVMNTEAFF
. | TRBJ1-4 | . | TRBV30 | TGTGCCTGGAGCTTAGGGCGGGATTCATATGGTGAAAAACTGTTTTTT | CAWSLGRDSYGEKLFF
few | TRBJ2-1 | . | TRBV19 | TGTGCCAGTAGTATCCAGGAAATAGGCTACAATGAGCAGTTCTTC | CASSIQEIGYNEQFF
. | TRBJ2-7 | . | TRBV28 | TGTGCCAGCAGTACACCCGGGGGGCGGCACCTCTACGAGCAGTACTTC | CASSTPGGRHLYEQYF
. | TRBJ2-3 | TRBD2 | TRBV6-5 | TGTGCCAGCAGTTACTCAGGGGCGGGGGGGCCAGATACGCAGTATTTT | CASSYSGAGGPDTQYF
. | TRBJ2-7 | . | TRBV2 | TGTGCCAGCAGTGCCCAGGGGCCCGCCTACGAGCAGTACTTC | CASSAQGPAYEQYF
. | TRBJ2-3 | TRBD2 | TRBV7-2 | TGTGCCAGCACCCCGAGCGGGGGAGGGGCAGATACGCAGTATTTT | CASTPSGGGADTQYF
. | TRBJ1-2 | . | TRBV27 | TGTGCCAGCAGTACCCGCGGGGCGTACGGTGGCTACACCTTC | CASSTRGAYGGYTF
. | TRBJ1-1 | TRBD1 | TRBV9 | TGTGCCAGCAGCTTGCCGGGACAGGGAAGAGGGACTGAAGCTTTCTTT | CASSLPGQGRGTEAFF
. | TRBJ1-5 | . | TRBV30 | TGTGCCTGGAGTGTTCCGGGACTGGGACAGCCCCAGCATTTT | CAWSVPGLGQPQHF
once | TRBJ2-2 | TRBD1 | TRBV6-5 | TGTGCCAGCAGTTTGCGACAGGGATGGACCGGGGAGCTGTTTTTT | CASSLRQGWTGELFF
. | TRBJ2-7 | TRBD1 | TRBV5-4 | TGTGCCAGCAGCCCGGTACAGGGGGTGGCCTACGAGCAGTACTTC | CASSPVQGVAYEQYF
. | TRBJ1-1 | TRBD1 | TRBV30 | TGTGCCTGGACGACAGGGGCTGGTGCTTTCTTT | CAWTTGAGAFF
. | TRBJ2-5 | TRBD2 | TRBV9 | TGTGCCAGCAGCCCCCGAGAGCGAGTAGCGGGGGGGCAAGAGACCCAGTACTTC | CASSPRERVAGGQETQYF
. | TRBJ2-2 | . | TRBV30 | TGTGCCTGGAGTAGGAGGGCCGGGGAGCTGTTTTTT | CAWSRRAGELFF
. | TRBJ2-5 | . | TRBV9 | TGTGCCAGCAGCGTAGCAGGGGCTGACGAGACCCAGTACTTC | CASSVAGADETQYF